This T cell receptor beta chain appears in the sequencing data of a study of blood T cell repertoires in COVID-19. Across the study: In each case, the material was cDNA or gDNA derived from T cells, B-cell-depleted T cells, or PBMCs.

The CDR3 runs 11 residues. Per the germline V gene, CDR1 is DFQATT and CDR2 is SNEGSKA (reference sequence). The V and J ends lost 6 bases and 8 bases, in that order; junction bases with no gene match: 1. The protocol was immunoSEQ multiplex PCR, while the TCRdb copy is restricted to in-frame clones and leaves out a portion. The data show over 250,000 clones, about 89% seen once. This receptor was obtained from a man aged 35-49 years who had recovered from COVID-19. What was sequenced was peripheral blood. This chain links TRBV20-1 with TRBJ2-1; 10 bases line up with TRBD2. CDR3 protein: CSALAGYEQFF. The CDR3 DNA reads as TGCAGTGCACTAGCGGGATATGAGCAGTTCTTC.